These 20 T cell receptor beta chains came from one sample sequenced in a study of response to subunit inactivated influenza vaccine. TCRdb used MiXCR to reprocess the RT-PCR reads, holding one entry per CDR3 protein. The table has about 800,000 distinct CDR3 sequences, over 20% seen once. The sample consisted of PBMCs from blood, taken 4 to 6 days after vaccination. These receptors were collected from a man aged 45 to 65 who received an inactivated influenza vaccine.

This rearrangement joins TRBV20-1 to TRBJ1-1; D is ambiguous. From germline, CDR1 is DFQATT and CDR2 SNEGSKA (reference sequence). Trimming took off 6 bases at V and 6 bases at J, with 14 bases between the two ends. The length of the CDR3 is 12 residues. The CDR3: CSAPGTRAEAFF. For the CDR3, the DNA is TGCAGTGCCCCCGGAACGCGGGCTGAAGCTTTCTTT.

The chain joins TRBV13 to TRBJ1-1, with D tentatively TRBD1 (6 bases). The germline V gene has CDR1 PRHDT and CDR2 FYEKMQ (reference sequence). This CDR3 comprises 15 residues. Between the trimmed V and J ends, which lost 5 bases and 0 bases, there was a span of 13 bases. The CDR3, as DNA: TGTGCCAGCAGCGCGCGGACAGATTTGAACACTGAAGCTTTCTTT. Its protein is CASSARTDLNTEAFF.

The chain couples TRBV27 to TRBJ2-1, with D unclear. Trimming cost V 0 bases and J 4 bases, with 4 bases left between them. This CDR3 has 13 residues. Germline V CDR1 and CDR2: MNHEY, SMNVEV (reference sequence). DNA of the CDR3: TGTGCCAGCAGTTTATCCACATACAATGAGCAGTTCTTC. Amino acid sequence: CASSLSTYNEQFF.

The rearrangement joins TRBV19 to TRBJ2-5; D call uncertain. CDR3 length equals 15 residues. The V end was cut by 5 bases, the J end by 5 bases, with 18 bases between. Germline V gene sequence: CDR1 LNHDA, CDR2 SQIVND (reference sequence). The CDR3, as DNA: TGTGCCAGTAGTGTGAACACAGCCCCCCGGGAGACCCAGTACTTC. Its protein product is CASSVNTAPRETQYF.

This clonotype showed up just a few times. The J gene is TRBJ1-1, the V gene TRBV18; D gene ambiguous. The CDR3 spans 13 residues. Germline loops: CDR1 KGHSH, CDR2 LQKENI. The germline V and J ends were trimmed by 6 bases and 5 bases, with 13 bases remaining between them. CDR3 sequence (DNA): TGTGCCAGCTCCGGACCTGAGGAGACTGAAGCTTTCTTT. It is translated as CASSGPEETEAFF.

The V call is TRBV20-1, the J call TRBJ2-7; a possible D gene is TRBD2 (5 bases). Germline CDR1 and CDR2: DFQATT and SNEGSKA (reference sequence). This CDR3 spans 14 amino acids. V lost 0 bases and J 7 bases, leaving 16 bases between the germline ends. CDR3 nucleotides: TGCAGTGCTAGAGAAAAGGTTTGGACGGGAGAGCAGTACTTC. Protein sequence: CSAREKVWTGEQYF.

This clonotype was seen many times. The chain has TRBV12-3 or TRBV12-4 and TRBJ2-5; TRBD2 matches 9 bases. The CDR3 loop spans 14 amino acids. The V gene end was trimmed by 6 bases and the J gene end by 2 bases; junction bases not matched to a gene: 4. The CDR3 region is CASRGTSSQETQYF. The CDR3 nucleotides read TGTGCCAGCAGGGGGACTAGCTCTCAAGAGACCCAGTACTTC.

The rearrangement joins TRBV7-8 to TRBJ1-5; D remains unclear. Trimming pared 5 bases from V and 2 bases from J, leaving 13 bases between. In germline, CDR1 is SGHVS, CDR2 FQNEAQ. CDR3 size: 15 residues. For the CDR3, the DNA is TGTGCCAGCAGCCAGGCCCCGGCGGGCAATCAGCCCCAGCATTTT. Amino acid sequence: CASSQAPAGNQPQHF.

CDR3 in amino acids: CSADPTSKETQYF. The CDR3 coding sequence is TGCAGTGCTGACCCGACTAGTAAGGAGACCCAGTACTTC. The chain has TRBV20-1 and TRBJ2-5, with D tentatively TRBD2 (6 bases). Germline V CDR1 and CDR2: DFQATT, SNEGSKA (reference sequence). The V end lost 5 bases, the J end lost 5 bases, and 15 bases lay between the germline ends. The CDR3 length is 13 residues.

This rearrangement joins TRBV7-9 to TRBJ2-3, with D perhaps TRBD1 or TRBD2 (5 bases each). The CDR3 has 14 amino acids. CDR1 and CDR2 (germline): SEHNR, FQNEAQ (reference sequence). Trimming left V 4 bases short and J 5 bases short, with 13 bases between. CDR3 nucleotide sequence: TGTGCCAGCAGCTCGGGACGGGTCCTAGATACGCAGTATTTT. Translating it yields CASSSGRVLDTQYF.

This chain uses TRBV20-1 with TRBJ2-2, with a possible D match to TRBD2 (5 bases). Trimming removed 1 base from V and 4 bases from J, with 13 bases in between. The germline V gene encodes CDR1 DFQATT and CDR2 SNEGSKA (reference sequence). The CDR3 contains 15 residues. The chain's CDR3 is CSARGGQRPTGELFF. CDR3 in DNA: TGCAGTGCTAGAGGAGGGCAACGGCCCACCGGGGAGCTGTTTTTT.

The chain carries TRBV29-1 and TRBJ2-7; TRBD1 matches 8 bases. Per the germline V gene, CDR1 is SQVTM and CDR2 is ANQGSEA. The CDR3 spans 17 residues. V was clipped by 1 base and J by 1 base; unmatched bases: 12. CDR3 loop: CSVEGVVGRTGSYEQYF. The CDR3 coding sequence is TGCAGCGTTGAAGGAGTGGTTGGCCGGACAGGGTCCTACGAGCAGTACTTC.

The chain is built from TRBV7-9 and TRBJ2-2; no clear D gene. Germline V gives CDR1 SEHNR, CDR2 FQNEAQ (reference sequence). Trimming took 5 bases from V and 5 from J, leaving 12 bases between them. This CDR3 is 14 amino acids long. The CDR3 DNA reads TGTGCCAGCAGCAGAATCCAAGGGACCGGGGAGCTGTTTTTT. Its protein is CASSRIQGTGELFF.

As DNA, the CDR3 is TGTGCCACCAGCAGAGATTACGGGGGCTTAGAGACCCAGTACTTC. Its translation: CATSRDYGGLETQYF. The V gene is TRBV15, the J gene TRBJ2-5; D is tentatively TRBD1 or TRBD2 (6 bases each). V lost 0 bases, J lost 4 bases, and 12 bases lay in between. Germline lookup yields CDR1 LNHNV and CDR2 YYDKDF (reference sequence). CDR3 length: 15 amino acids.

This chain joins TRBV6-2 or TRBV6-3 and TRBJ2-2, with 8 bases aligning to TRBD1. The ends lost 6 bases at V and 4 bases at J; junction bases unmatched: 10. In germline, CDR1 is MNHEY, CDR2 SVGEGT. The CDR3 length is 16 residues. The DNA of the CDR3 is TGTGCCAGCAGAAGACCGAGACAGGGGAGCACCGGGGAGCTGTTTTTT. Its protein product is CASRRPRQGSTGELFF.

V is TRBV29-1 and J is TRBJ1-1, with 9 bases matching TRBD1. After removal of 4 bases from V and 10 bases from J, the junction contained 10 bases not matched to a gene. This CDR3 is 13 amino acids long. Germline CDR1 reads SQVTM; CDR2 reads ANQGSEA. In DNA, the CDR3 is TGCAGCGTTGCACAGGGGGCGCTGTGGCCAGCTTTCTTT. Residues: CSVAQGALWPAFF.

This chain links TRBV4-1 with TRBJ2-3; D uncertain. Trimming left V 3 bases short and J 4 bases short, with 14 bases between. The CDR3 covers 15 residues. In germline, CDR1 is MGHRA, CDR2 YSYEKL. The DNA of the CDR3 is TGCGCCAGCAGCCAGGGGTCCAGGTCGGCAGATACGCAGTATTTT. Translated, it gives CASSQGSRSADTQYF.

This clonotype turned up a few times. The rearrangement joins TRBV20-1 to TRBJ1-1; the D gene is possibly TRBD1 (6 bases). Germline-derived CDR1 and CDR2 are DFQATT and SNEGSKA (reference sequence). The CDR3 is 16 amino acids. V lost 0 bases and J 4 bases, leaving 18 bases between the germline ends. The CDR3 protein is CSARDRVQGYSTEAFF. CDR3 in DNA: TGCAGTGCTAGAGATAGGGTACAGGGTTATAGCACTGAAGCTTTCTTT.

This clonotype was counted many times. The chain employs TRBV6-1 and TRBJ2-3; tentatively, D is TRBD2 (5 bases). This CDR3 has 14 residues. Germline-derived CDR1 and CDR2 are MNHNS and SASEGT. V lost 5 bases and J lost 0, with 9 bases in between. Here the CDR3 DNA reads TGTGCCAGCAGTCCGGGATCTAGCACAGATACGCAGTATTTT. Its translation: CASSPGSSTDTQYF.

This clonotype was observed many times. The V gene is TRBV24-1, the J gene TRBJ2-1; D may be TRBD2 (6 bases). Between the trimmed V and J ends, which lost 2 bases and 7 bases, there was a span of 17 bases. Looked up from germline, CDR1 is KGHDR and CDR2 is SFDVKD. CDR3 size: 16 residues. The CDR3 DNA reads TGTGCCACCAGTGATTCAGGCCGTCGGGGGAGGAATGAGCAGTTCTTC. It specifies CATSDSGRRGRNEQFF.